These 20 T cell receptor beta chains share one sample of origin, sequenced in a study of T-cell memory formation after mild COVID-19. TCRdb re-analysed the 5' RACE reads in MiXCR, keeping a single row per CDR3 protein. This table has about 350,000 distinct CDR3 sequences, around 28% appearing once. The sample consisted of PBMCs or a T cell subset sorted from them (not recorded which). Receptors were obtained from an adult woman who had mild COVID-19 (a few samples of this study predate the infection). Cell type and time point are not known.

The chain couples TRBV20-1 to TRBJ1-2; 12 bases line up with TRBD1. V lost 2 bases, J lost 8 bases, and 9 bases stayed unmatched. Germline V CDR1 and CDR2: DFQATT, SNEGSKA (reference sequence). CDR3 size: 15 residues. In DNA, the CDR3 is TGCAGTGCTAGAACTTTGGGACAGGGGGCGCTGGGCTACACCTTC. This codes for CSARTLGQGALGYTF.

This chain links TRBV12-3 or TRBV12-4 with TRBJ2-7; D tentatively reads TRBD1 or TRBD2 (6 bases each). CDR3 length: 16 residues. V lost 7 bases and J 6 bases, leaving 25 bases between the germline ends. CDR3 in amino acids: CASTLGGLRAGSEQYF. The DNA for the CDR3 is TGTGCCAGCACCCTAGGGGGACTCCGCGCTGGATCCGAGCAGTACTTC.

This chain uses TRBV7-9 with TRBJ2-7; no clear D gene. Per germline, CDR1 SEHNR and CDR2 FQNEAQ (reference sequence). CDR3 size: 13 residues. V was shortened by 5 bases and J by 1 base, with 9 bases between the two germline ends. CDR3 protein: CASSPTTSYEQYF. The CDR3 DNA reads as TGTGCCAGCAGCCCGACCACGTCCTACGAGCAGTACTTC.

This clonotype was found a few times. DNA of the CDR3: TGTGCCAGCAGCAAATCCGGGGGAGGCTACGAGCAGTACTTC. Translating gives CASSKSGGGYEQYF. The chain recombines TRBV7-9 with TRBJ2-7; TRBD2 is a possible D gene (6 bases). V lost 5 bases to trimming and J lost 3 bases, with 14 bases between them. This CDR3 is 14 amino acids long. Germline V gene lookup returns CDR1 SEHNR and CDR2 FQNEAQ (reference sequence).

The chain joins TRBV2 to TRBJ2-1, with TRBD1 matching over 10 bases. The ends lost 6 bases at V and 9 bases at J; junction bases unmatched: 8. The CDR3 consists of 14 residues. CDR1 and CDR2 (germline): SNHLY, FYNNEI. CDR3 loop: CASRDPGQGIEQFF. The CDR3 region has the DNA TGTGCCAGCAGAGATCCGGGACAGGGGATTGAGCAGTTCTTC.

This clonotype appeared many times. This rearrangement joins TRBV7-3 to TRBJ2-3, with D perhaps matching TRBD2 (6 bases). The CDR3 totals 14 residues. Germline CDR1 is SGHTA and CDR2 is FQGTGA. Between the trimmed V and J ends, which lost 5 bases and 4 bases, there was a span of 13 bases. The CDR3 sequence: CASSPEWGADTQYF. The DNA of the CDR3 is TGTGCCAGCAGCCCAGAATGGGGGGCAGATACGCAGTATTTT.

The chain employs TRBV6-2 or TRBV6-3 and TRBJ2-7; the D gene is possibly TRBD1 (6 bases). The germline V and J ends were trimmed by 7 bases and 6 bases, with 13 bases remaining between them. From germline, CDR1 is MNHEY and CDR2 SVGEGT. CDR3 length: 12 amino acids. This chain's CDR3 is CASTQVGGEQYF. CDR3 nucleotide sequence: TGTGCCAGCACTCAGGTAGGGGGCGAGCAGTACTTC.

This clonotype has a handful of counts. CDR3 region: CASSYPGSGYEQYF. CDR3 coding DNA: TGTGCCAGCAGTTACCCAGGTTCGGGCTACGAGCAGTACTTC. The V call is TRBV6-2 or TRBV6-3, the J call TRBJ2-7; D gene ambiguous. CDR3 length equals 14 residues. Germline lookup yields CDR1 MNHEY and CDR2 SVGEGT. Trimming shortened V by 2 bases and J by 3 bases, and 11 bases separated the two germline ends.

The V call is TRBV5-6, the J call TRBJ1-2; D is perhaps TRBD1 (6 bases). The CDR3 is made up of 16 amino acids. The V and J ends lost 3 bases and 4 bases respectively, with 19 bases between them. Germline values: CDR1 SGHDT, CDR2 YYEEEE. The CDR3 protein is CASSSYLSYRAYGYTF. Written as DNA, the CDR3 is TGTGCCAGCAGCTCTTACCTCAGCTACAGGGCCTATGGCTACACCTTC.

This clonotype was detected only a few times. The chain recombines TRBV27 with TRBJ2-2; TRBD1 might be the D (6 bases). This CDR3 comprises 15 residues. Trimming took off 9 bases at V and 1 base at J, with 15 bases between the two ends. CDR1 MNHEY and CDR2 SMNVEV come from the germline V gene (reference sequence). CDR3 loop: CASRQGDMNTGELFF. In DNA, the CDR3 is TGTGCCAGTAGACAAGGGGACATGAACACCGGGGAGCTGTTTTTT.

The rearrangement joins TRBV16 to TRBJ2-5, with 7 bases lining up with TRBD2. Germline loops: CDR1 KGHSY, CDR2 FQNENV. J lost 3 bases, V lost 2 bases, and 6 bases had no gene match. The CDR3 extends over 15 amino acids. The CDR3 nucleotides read TGTGCCAGCAGCCAAATTGGGCTAGCGGAAGAGACCCAGTACTTC. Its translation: CASSQIGLAEETQYF.

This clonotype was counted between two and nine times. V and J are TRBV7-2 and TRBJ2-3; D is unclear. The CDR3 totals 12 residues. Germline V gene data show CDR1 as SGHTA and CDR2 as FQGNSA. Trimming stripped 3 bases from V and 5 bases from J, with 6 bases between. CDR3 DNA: TGTGCCAGCAGCTTCTATGGAGATACGCAGTATTTT. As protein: CASSFYGDTQYF.

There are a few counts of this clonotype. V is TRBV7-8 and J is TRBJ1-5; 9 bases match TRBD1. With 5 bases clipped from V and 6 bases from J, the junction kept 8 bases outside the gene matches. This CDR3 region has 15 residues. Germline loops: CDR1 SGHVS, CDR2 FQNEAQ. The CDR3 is CASSPADRGRQPQHF. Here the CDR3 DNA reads TGTGCCAGCAGCCCAGCGGACAGGGGTCGTCAGCCCCAGCATTTT.

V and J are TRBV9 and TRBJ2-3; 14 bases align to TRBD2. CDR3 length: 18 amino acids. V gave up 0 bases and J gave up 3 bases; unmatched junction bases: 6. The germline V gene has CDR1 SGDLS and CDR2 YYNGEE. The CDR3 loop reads CASSVGGTSGGGTDTQYF. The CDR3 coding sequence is TGTGCCAGCAGCGTAGGAGGGACTAGCGGGGGAGGGACAGATACGCAGTATTTT.

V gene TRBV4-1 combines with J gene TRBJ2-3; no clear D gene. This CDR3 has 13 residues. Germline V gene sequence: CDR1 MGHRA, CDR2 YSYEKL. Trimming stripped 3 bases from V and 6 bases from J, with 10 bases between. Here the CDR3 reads CASSHPSGDTQYF. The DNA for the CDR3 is TGCGCCAGCAGCCACCCGAGTGGGGATACGCAGTATTTT.

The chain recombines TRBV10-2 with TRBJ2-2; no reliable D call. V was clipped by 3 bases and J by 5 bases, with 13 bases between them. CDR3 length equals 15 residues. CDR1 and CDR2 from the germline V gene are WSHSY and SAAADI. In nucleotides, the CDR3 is TGCGCCAGCAGTGATGTAAGGGCCCCGACCGGGGAGCTGTTTTTT. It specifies CASSDVRAPTGELFF.

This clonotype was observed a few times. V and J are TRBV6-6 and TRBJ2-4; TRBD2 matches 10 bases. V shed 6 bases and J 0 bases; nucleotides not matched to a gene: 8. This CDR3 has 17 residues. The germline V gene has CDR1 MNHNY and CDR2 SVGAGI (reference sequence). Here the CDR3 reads CASSRGLAPVAKNIQYF. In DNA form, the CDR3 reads TGTGCCAGCAGCCGGGGACTAGCGCCGGTAGCCAAAAACATTCAGTACTTC.

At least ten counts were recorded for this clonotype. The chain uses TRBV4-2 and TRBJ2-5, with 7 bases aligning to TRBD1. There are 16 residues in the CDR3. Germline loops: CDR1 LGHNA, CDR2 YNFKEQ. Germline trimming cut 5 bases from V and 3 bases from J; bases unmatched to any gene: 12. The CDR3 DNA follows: TGTGCCAGCAGCGTCAAGCCCCAGGGGGTAGAAGAGACCCAGTACTTC. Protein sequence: CASSVKPQGVEETQYF.

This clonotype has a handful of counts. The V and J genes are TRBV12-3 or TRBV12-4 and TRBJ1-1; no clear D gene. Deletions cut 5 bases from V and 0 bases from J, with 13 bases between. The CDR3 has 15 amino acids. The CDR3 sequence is CASSLPTGMNTEAFF. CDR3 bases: TGTGCCAGCAGTCTACCGACTGGGATGAACACTGAAGCTTTCTTT.

CDR3 sequence: CATSRGPSTDTQYF. The DNA of the CDR3 is TGTGCCACCAGCAGAGGACCCAGCACAGATACGCAGTATTTT. The rearrangement links TRBV15 to TRBJ2-3; D call uncertain. V dropped 1 base and J dropped 0 bases, with 5 bases sitting between them. CDR1 and CDR2 (germline): LNHNV, YYDKDF (reference sequence). This CDR3 region has 14 residues.